These T cell receptor beta chains were read from a single sample in a study of response to subunit inactivated influenza vaccine. MiXCR, run by TCRdb on the RT-PCR reads, gives a single entry per CDR3 protein. In the table there are 700,000 to 800,000 distinct CDR3 sequences, approximately 18% of which are singletons. The specimen comprised PBMCs from blood, sampled roughly 5 days after vaccination. All receptors derive from a man between 50 and 59 years old who received an inactivated influenza vaccine. Both conserved end residues are part of each CDR3. A D gene is named only where the DNA matches it firmly. Not every row has a clone size; where given, it reads once, few, many or a size class.

CDR3 DNA	CDR3 protein	clone size	V gene	J gene	D gene
TGTGCCAGCAGCCAAGAGTTCGGGAGGGTCGATGGCTACACCTTC	CASSQEFGRVDGYTF	few	TRBV4-2	TRBJ1-2	.
TGCGCCAGCACCCGGGCCGGGAGCTCCTACAATGAGCAGTTCTTC	CASTRAGSSYNEQFF	.	TRBV5-1	TRBJ2-1	.
TGCGCCAGCAGCCCACCAGGACTAGCGAGCCGCAATGAGCAGTTCTTC	CASSPPGLASRNEQFF	.	TRBV5-1	TRBJ2-1	TRBD2
TGTGCCAGCAGCAGGGCCGGACAGCCCCAGCATTTT	CASSRAGQPQHF	few	TRBV12-3/TRBV12-4	TRBJ1-5	.
TGTGCCAGCAGCCGCGGGACAGGGTTTTCCGGGGAGCTGTTTTTT	CASSRGTGFSGELFF	many	TRBV12-3/TRBV12-4	TRBJ2-2	TRBD1
TGTGCCAGCAGTAGGAAGGGGGTGAGCAATCAGCCCCAGCATTTT	CASSRKGVSNQPQHF	few	TRBV12-3/TRBV12-4	TRBJ1-5	.
TGTGCCATCAGTGGGACAGGGGGCAGCGGGGAGCTGTTTTTT	CAISGTGGSGELFF	.	TRBV10-3	TRBJ2-2	TRBD1
TGTGCCAGCAGCTTAATGTGGGATGAAAAACTGTTTTTT	CASSLMWDEKLFF	.	TRBV7-2	TRBJ1-4	.
TGTGCCAGCAGCCAGACAGTATACAATGAGCAGTTCTTC	CASSQTVYNEQFF	.	TRBV3-1	TRBJ2-1	.
TGTGCCAGCAGTGAAATTGGGGGGCGGGGGTTCAAACTGTTTTTT	CASSEIGGRGFKLFF	few	TRBV25-1	TRBJ1-4	.
TGTGCCAGCAGCCAAGGGACAGGGGATTTCTACGAGCAGTACTTC	CASSQGTGDFYEQYF	once	TRBV14	TRBJ2-7	TRBD1
TGCGCCAGCAGCTTGGAATATAGTGGACAAGAGACCCAGTACTTC	CASSLEYSGQETQYF	few	TRBV5-1	TRBJ2-5	.
TGCGCCAGCAGCCCTCGGCCAAAAGAGACCCAGTACTTC	CASSPRPKETQYF	.	TRBV5-1	TRBJ2-5	.
TGCAGTGCTCTGACGACTAGCGGGAGCCACGAGCAGTACTTC	CSALTTSGSHEQYF	.	TRBV20-1	TRBJ2-7	TRBD2
TGTGCCAGCGCAAACCCGGGATCTGGCTACACCTTC	CASANPGSGYTF	.	TRBV6-6	TRBJ1-2	.
TGCAGTCTTGTCGGGAGCCAAGAGACCCAGTACTTC	CSLVGSQETQYF	few	TRBV20-1	TRBJ2-5	.
TGTGCCAGCAGCCAAGGACAGGCCACCTACGAGCAGTACTTC	CASSQGQATYEQYF	.	TRBV7-2	TRBJ2-7	TRBD1
TGTGCCAGCAGCCAAGATGTGCCTACCCTCGGCGAGGAGACCCAGTACTTC	CASSQDVPTLGEETQYF	few	TRBV4-2	TRBJ2-5	.
TGTGCCAGCAGTTATACAGGGGCGGGAAATGAAAAACTGTTTTTT	CASSYTGAGNEKLFF	.	TRBV12-3/TRBV12-4	TRBJ1-4	TRBD1
TGTGCCAGCAGTTTAGCGACACTAGCGAGGGAGCAGTTCTTC	CASSLATLAREQFF	.	TRBV12-3/TRBV12-4	TRBJ2-1	TRBD2
TGTGCCATCAGTGTAGCGGGAATTAGCACAGATACGCAGTATTTT	CAISVAGISTDTQYF	few	TRBV10-3	TRBJ2-3	TRBD2
TGTGCCAGTCCATTCAATGAGCAGTTCTTC	CASPFNEQFF	few	TRBV19	TRBJ2-1	.
TGCAGCGGGGGGTGGAACACTGAAGCTTTCTTT	CSGGWNTEAFF	.	TRBV29-1	TRBJ1-1	.
TGTGCCACCAGCAGAGAATACCCTGGGACTAGCGGGAGTATAGAGCAGTACTTC	CATSREYPGTSGSIEQYF	few	TRBV15	TRBJ2-7	TRBD2
TGCGCCAGCAGCCAACTTACAGGGGGCGACGAGCAGTACTTC	CASSQLTGGDEQYF	once	TRBV4-1	TRBJ2-7	TRBD1
TGTGCCAGCAGCCAAGTGAACGGTGAAGCTTTCTTT	CASSQVNGEAFF	few	TRBV3-1	TRBJ1-1	.
TGCAGTGCTAGAGATGTCAGCCGAACGAACACCGGGGAGCTGTTTTTT	CSARDVSRTNTGELFF	.	TRBV20-1	TRBJ2-2	.
TGCAGTGCTAGAGGGGGGATCGGGGGGGCAGAGACCCAGTACTTC	CSARGGIGGAETQYF	few	TRBV20-1	TRBJ2-5	TRBD2
TGTGCCAGCAGCCAAGATGGCACTAGCGTAGAGACCCAGTACTTC	CASSQDGTSVETQYF	.	TRBV4-2	TRBJ2-5	TRBD2
TGTGCCAGCAGCATAAGGGGCGGACAGAGTTTTGACGAGCAGTACTTC	CASSIRGGQSFDEQYF	few	TRBV21-1	TRBJ2-7	.
TGTGCCAGCAGTCCCCCGGCAGGGGCCTACGAGCAGTACTTC	CASSPPAGAYEQYF	many	TRBV6-2/TRBV6-3	TRBJ2-7	.
TGTGCCAGCAGTTTATCGATTGGGGCTCGGACACGCACAGATACGCAGTATTTT	CASSLSIGARTRTDTQYF	.	TRBV27	TRBJ2-3	.
TGCGCCAGCAGCTTGGGAGTTCAAGGGGGTACTGAAGCTTTCTTT	CASSLGVQGGTEAFF	.	TRBV5-1	TRBJ1-1	.
TGCAGCGTCGGGGGCCTCAAACCCTACGAGCAGTACTTC	CSVGGLKPYEQYF	.	TRBV29-1	TRBJ2-7	.
TGTGCCAGCAAGAGGACAGGGCTGGGTCAGCCCCAGCATTTT	CASKRTGLGQPQHF	.	TRBV2	TRBJ1-5	TRBD1
TGTGCCAGCAGCCTGAATGAGGGGACTAACTATGGCTACACCTTC	CASSLNEGTNYGYTF	.	TRBV11-2	TRBJ1-2	.
TGTGCCAGCAGCTTAGGGTGGGGGTATGGCGAGCAGTACTTC	CASSLGWGYGEQYF	few	TRBV11-2	TRBJ2-7	.
TGTGCCAGCAGCTTAGGCGACAGCAAAAACATTCAGTACTTC	CASSLGDSKNIQYF	many	TRBV7-2	TRBJ2-4	.
TGCGCCAGCAGCGAATTAACAGGGGGCGCCTACAATGAGCAGTTCTTC	CASSELTGGAYNEQFF	.	TRBV5-1	TRBJ2-1	TRBD1
TGCGCCAGCAGCATCGGACAGGCGAACACTGAAGCTTTCTTT	CASSIGQANTEAFF	.	TRBV5-1	TRBJ1-1	TRBD1
TGCGCCAGCAGCTTTACCGGGACTCGCAGCTCCTACAATGAGCAGTTCTTC	CASSFTGTRSSYNEQFF	few	TRBV5-1	TRBJ2-1	.
TGTGCCAGCAGTTTTAGGGCGAACACTGAAGCTTTCTTT	CASSFRANTEAFF	.	TRBV12-3/TRBV12-4	TRBJ1-1	.
TGTGCCAGCAGTTCGACCGGGGACAAACCCAGTGATCAGCCCCAGCATTTT	CASSSTGDKPSDQPQHF	.	TRBV7-9	TRBJ1-5	.
TGTGCCAGCAGCTTATCCAGCGGGGGGGCTGACAATGAGCAGTTCTTC	CASSLSSGGADNEQFF	few	TRBV11-3	TRBJ2-1	TRBD2
TGTGCCAGCAGCGTAGGTGACATTAACTATGGCTACACCTTC	CASSVGDINYGYTF	.	TRBV9	TRBJ1-2	.
TGTGCCAGCAGCTCCGCCCGTAGGGAGACCCAGTACTTC	CASSSARRETQYF	once	TRBV7-2	TRBJ2-5	.
TGTGCCAGCTCACCGTGGCAGCCCAATGAAAAACTGTTTTTT	CASSPWQPNEKLFF	.	TRBV18	TRBJ1-4	.
TGCAGTGCTAACCCACAGGGTGTCAGCACAGATACGCAGTATTTT	CSANPQGVSTDTQYF	few	TRBV20-1	TRBJ2-3	.
TGTGCCAGCAGCTTTAAGTCCGGGGGCAGCGAGCAGTACTTC	CASSFKSGGSEQYF	.	TRBV5-4	TRBJ2-7	.
TGTGCCCGCAGTCGTCCCGGACTAGCGGGGGCCGCGGCAGATACGCAGTATTTT	CARSRPGLAGAAADTQYF	.	TRBV2	TRBJ2-3	TRBD2
TGTGCCAGCAGCAAACTTAGGACCACAAGTACCGGGGAGCTGTTTTTT	CASSKLRTTSTGELFF	.	TRBV21-1	TRBJ2-2	.
TGTGCCAGCAATGGCGCGGGAGGGCCCTACGAGCAGTACTTC	CASNGAGGPYEQYF	.	TRBV6-1	TRBJ2-7	TRBD2